These T cell receptor beta chains were read from a single sample in a study of cytomegalovirus exposure and HLA in healthy donors. Sequenced by immunoSEQ multiplex PCR; TCRdb stores in-frame clones only, minus some. Of some 63,000 clones listed, roughly 84% are singletons. Sequences were obtained from PBMCs. Receptors originate from a human donor in good health. Each CDR3 is given with its conserved first and last residue. D genes are given only for firm matches. Expanded clones are given a class, and other clones once, few, many or no size at all.

d_call: -
cdr3_length: 16
v_call: TRBV27
j_call: TRBJ2-3
clone_size: -
cdr3_aa: CASSLSQTIGTDTQYF
cdr3_nt: TGTGCCAGCAGTTTATCCCAAACTATTGGGACAGATACGCAGTATTTT

d_call: TRBD1
cdr3_length: 14
v_call: TRBV10-3
j_call: TRBJ2-2
clone_size: once
cdr3_aa: CATSGTGDTGELFF
cdr3_nt: TGTGCCACTTCCGGGACAGGGGACACCGGGGAGCTGTTTTTT

d_call: TRBD2
cdr3_length: 16
v_call: TRBV19
j_call: TRBJ2-3
clone_size: -
cdr3_aa: CASSIWRERLRDTQYF
cdr3_nt: TGTGCCAGTAGTATTTGGCGGGAGCGTCTGAGAGATACGCAGTATTTT

d_call: TRBD1
cdr3_length: 15
v_call: TRBV18
j_call: TRBJ1-1
clone_size: -
cdr3_aa: CASSPRIETGPGAFF
cdr3_nt: TGTGCCAGCTCACCAAGGATTGAGACAGGGCCAGGAGCTTTCTTT

d_call: -
cdr3_length: 13
v_call: TRBV7-2
j_call: TRBJ1-2
clone_size: -
cdr3_aa: CASSLGTNYGYTF
cdr3_nt: TGTGCCAGCAGCTTGGGCACAAACTATGGCTACACCTTC

d_call: -
cdr3_length: 13
v_call: TRBV7-9
j_call: TRBJ1-1
clone_size: -
cdr3_aa: CASSFRVGTEAFF
cdr3_nt: TGTGCCAGCAGCTTCAGGGTCGGGACTGAAGCTTTCTTT

d_call: TRBD1
cdr3_length: 16
v_call: TRBV7-9
j_call: TRBJ2-2
clone_size: -
cdr3_aa: CSSSFSLQGDTGELFF
cdr3_nt: TGTTCCAGCAGCTTTTCCCTACAGGGGGACACCGGGGAGCTGTTTTTT

d_call: -
cdr3_length: 15
v_call: TRBV7-9
j_call: TRBJ2-1
clone_size: -
cdr3_aa: CASSVRGAVYNEQFF
cdr3_nt: TGTGCCAGCAGCGTACGGGGGGCGGTTTACAATGAGCAGTTCTTC

d_call: TRBD2
cdr3_length: 15
v_call: TRBV10-2
j_call: TRBJ2-7
clone_size: -
cdr3_aa: CASSESGGRLYEQYF
cdr3_nt: TGCGCCAGCAGTGAGTCTGGCGGGAGACTTTACGAGCAGTACTTC

d_call: TRBD2
cdr3_length: 15
v_call: TRBV6-5
j_call: TRBJ2-7
clone_size: -
cdr3_aa: CASSYVISGGYEQYF
cdr3_nt: TGTGCCAGCAGTTACGTGATTAGCGGGGGCTACGAGCAGTACTTC

d_call: TRBD1
cdr3_length: 15
v_call: TRBV18
j_call: TRBJ2-5
clone_size: few
cdr3_aa: CASSPRTGGSETQYF
cdr3_nt: TGTGCCAGCTCACCTCGGACAGGGGGTTCGGAGACCCAGTACTTC